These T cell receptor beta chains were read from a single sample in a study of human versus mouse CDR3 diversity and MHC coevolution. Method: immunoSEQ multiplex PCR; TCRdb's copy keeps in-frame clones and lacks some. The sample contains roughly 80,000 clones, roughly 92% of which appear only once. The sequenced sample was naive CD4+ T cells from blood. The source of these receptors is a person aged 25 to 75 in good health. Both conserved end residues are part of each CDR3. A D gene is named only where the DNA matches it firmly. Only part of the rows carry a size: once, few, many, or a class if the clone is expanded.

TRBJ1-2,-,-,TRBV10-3,CAITDRQGEANYGYTF,TGTGCCATCACCGACCGCCAGGGTGAGGCAAACTATGGCTACACCTTC
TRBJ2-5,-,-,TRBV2,CASSWGGPETQYF,TGTGCCAGCAGTTGGGGGGGGCCAGAGACCCAGTACTTC
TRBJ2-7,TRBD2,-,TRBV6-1,CASSEMVLAGEQYF,TGTGCCAGCAGTGAAATGGTCCTAGCGGGGGAGCAGTACTTC
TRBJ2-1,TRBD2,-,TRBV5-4,CASTRYGTSGSHEQFF,TGTGCCAGCACCAGATACGGGACTAGCGGGAGCCATGAGCAGTTCTTC
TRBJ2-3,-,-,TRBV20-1,CSAARLDTQYF,TGCAGTGCCGCACGGTTGGATACGCAGTATTTT
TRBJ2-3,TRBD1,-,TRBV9,CASSVGAGGDTQYF,TGTGCCAGCAGCGTAGGGGCAGGGGGAGATACGCAGTATTTT
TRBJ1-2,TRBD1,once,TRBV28,CASRQPGQRNYGYTF,TGTGCCAGCAGACAGCCGGGACAGAGAAACTATGGCTACACCTTC
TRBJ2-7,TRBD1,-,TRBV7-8,CASSRDSFYEQYF,TGTGCCAGCAGCCGGGACAGTTTCTACGAGCAGTACTTC
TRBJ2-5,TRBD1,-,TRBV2,CASRWGQNQETQYF,TGTGCCAGCAGATGGGGACAGAACCAAGAGACCCAGTACTTC
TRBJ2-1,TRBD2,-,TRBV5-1,CASSFAGGYNEQFF,TGCGCCAGCAGTTTCGCGGGAGGGTACAATGAGCAGTTCTTC
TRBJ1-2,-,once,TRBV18,CASSTTGGTNYGYTF,TGTGCCAGCTCTACCACGGGAGGGACCAACTATGGCTACACCTTC
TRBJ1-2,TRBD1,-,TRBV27,CASGQGSLGYTF,TGTGCCAGTGGACAGGGGAGTCTTGGCTACACCTTC
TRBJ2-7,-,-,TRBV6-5,CASIKTGSYEQYF,TGTGCCAGCATCAAGACAGGATCTTACGAGCAGTACTTC
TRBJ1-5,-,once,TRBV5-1,CASSLEGNHQPQHF,TGCGCCAGCAGCTTGGAGGGGAACCATCAGCCCCAGCATTTT
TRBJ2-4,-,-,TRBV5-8,CASSLRVLNIQYF,TGTGCCAGCAGCTTGCGGGTACTAAACATTCAGTACTTC
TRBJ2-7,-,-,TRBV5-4,CASSFSPSSYEQYF,TGTGCCAGCAGCTTCTCGCCTAGTTCCTACGAGCAGTACTTC
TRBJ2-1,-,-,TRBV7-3,CASSSLTAAYNEQFF,TGTGCCAGCAGCTCCTTAACGGCGGCCTACAATGAGCAGTTCTTC
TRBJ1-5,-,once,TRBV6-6,CASSYEGSNQPQHF,TGTGCCAGCAGTTACGAGGGCAGCAATCAGCCCCAGCATTTT
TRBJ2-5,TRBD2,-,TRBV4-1,CASSRGRLAGGQETQYF,TGCGCCAGCAGCCGAGGGCGACTAGCGGGGGGCCAAGAGACCCAGTACTTC
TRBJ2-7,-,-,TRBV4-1,CASSQGPGDYEQYF,TGCGCCAGCAGCCAAGGCCCAGGGGACTACGAGCAGTACTTC
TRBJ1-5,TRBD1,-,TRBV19,CASSPPGQIFSNQPQHF,TGTGCCAGTAGTCCCCCGGGACAGATATTTAGCAATCAGCCCCAGCATTTT
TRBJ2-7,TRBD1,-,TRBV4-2,CASSQEATGGEQYF,TGTGCCAGCAGCCAAGAGGCGACAGGGGGCGAGCAGTACTTC
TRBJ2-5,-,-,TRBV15,CATSRSVGGQETQYF,TGTGCCACCAGCAGGTCAGTCGGCGGCCAAGAGACCCAGTACTTC
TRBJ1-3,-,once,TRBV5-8,CASSSLPWQGRPGNTIYF,TGTGCCAGCAGCTCCCTACCGTGGCAGGGCCGTCCTGGAAACACCATATATTTT
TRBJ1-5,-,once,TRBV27,CASRTDSNQPQHF,TGTGCCAGCAGGACAGACTCCAATCAGCCCCAGCATTTT
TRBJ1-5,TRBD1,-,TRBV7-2,CASKPDRGRQPQHF,TGTGCCAGCAAGCCGGACAGGGGAAGGCAGCCCCAGCATTTT
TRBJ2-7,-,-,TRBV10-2,CATRAVLSEQYF,TGCGCCACCAGAGCCGTATTGAGCGAGCAGTACTTC
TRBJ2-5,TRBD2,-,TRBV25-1,CASSVGLAGGTRSETQYF,TGTGCCAGCAGTGTAGGACTAGCGGGGGGTACGAGGTCAGAGACCCAGTACTTC
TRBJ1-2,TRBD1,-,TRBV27,CASSPITGVYGYTF,TGTGCCAGCAGTCCCATAACAGGGGTCTATGGCTACACCTTC
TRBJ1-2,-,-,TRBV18,CASSPSPANYGYTF,TGCGCCAGCTCTCCTAGCCCAGCTAACTATGGCTACACCTTC
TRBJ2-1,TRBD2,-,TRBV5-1,CASSLASGGAREQFF,TGCGCCAGCAGCTTGGCTAGCGGGGGGGCTCGTGAGCAGTTCTTC
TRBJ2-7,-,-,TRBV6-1,CASSAEGGANREQYF,TGTGCCAGCAGTGCGGAGGGGGGGGCGAACAGGGAGCAGTACTTC
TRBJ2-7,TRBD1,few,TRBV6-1,CATGTVLYEQYF,TGTGCCACCGGGACAGTACTTTACGAGCAGTACTTC
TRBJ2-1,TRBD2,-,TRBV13,CASPGLLAGGNPYNEQFF,TGTGCCAGTCCTGGGCTGCTAGCGGGAGGGAACCCCTACAATGAGCAGTTCTTC
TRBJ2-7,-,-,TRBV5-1,CASSGREYPYEQYF,TGCGCCAGCTCCGGGCGGGAATATCCCTACGAGCAGTACTTC
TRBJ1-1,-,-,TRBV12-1,CASRTYRGLDTEAFF,TGTGCCAGCAGAACCTACAGGGGGTTGGACACTGAAGCTTTCTTT
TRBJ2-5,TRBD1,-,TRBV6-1,CASTKAGGQETQYF,TGTGCCAGCACCAAGGCAGGGGGACAAGAGACCCAGTACTTC
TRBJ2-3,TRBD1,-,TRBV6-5,CASSYGTGGADTQYF,TGTGCCAGCAGTTACGGGACAGGGGGCGCAGATACGCAGTATTTT
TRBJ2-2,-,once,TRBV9,CASSSTLTGELFF,TGTGCCAGCAGCTCTACGTTGACCGGGGAGCTGTTTTTT
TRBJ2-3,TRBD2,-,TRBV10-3,CAISESSGGRTDTQYF,TGTGCCATCAGTGAGTCCAGCGGGGGCCGCACAGATACGCAGTATTTT
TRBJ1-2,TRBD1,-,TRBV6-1,CASSATGVYGYTF,TGTGCCAGCAGTGCCACAGGGGTGTATGGCTACACCTTC
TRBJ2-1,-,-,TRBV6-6,CASSIRGFEQFF,TGTGCCAGCAGTATTCGGGGGTTTGAGCAGTTCTTC
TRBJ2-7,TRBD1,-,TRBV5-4,CASSLPGGREQYF,TGTGCCAGCAGCTTGCCAGGGGGCCGAGAGCAGTACTTC
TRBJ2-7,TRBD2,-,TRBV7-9,CASSAGGGGGTSYEQYF,TGTGCCAGCAGCGCGGGCGGCGGCGGGGGGACTAGCTACGAGCAGTACTTC
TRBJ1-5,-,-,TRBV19,CASSEQGGNQPQHF,TGTGCCAGTAGCGAACAGGGAGGCAATCAGCCCCAGCATTTT
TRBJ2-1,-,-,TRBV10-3,CAISVLPYNEQFF,TGTGCCATCAGTGTACTCCCCTACAATGAGCAGTTCTTC
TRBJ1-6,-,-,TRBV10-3,CATVSEGNSPLHF,TGTGCCACCGTTTCGGAGGGGAATTCACCCCTCCACTTT
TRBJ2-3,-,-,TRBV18,CASHLAPSTDTQYF,TGTGCCAGCCACCTAGCGCCTAGCACAGATACGCAGTATTTT
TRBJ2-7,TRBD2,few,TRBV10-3,CAIFEGTSDYEQYF,TGTGCCATCTTCGAGGGTACTAGCGACTACGAGCAGTACTTC
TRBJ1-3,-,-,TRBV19,CASSMGHLNTIYF,TGTGCCAGTAGTATGGGACATCTCAACACCATATATTTT
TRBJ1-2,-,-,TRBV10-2,CASSESLSNYRPGGYTF,TGCGCCAGCAGTGAGTCCCTCAGCAATTACCGGCCGGGTGGCTACACCTTC
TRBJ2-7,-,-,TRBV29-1,CSASGGGALHEQYF,TGCAGCGCCAGTGGTGGGGGGGCTCTCCACGAGCAGTACTTC
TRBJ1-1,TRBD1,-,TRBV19,CASSMDRGRTEAFF,TGTGCCAGTAGTATGGACAGGGGGCGGACTGAAGCTTTCTTT
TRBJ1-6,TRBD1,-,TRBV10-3,CAIRRGQGSSPLHF,TGTGCCATCAGGAGGGGACAGGGCAGTTCACCCCTCCACTTT
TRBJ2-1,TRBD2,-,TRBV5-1,CANPIPGGDHNEQFF,TGCGCCAACCCTATCCCCGGGGGGGACCACAATGAGCAGTTCTTC